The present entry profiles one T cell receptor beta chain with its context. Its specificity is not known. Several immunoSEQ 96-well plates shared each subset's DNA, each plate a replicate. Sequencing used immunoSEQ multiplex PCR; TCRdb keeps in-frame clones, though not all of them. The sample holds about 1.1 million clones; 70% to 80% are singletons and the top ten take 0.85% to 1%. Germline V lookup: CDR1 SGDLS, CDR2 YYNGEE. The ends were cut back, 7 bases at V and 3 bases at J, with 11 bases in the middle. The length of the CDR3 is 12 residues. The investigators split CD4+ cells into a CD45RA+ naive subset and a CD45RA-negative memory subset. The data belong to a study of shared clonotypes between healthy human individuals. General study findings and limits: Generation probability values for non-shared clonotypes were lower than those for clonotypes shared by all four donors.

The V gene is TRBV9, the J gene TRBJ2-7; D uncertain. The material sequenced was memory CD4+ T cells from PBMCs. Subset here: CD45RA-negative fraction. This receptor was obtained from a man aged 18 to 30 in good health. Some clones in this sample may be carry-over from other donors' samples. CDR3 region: CASGSGYYEQYF. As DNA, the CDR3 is TGTGCCAGCGGCTCCGGTTACTACGAGCAGTACTTC.